This T cell receptor beta chain comes out of a study of Ad26.COV2.S vaccination and SARS-CoV-2 variants. Study-level information: Once, or twice with 56 days between doses, Ad26.COV2.S was given intramuscularly. Study-wide findings and caveats: After vaccination, reports described spike-specific CD8+ and CD4+ T cell responses as showing substantial breadth. An underestimation of total T cell responses may have resulted from the TCR breadth and depth analyses.

As concerns this clone: The antigen remains undetermined.

Treatment reported: some 20 received Ad26.COV2.S at low or high dose, single or two shots; about 5 received placebo; per-sample allocation not given. Each sample was drawn 63 days after the first injection (of vaccine or placebo). Data came from immunoSEQ multiplex PCR; TCRdb stores just in-frame clones and leaves some out. The sample shows 300,000 to 500,000 clones, about 85% of them seen only once. Germline assignment: CDR1 MNHNS and CDR2 SASEGT. Trimming removed 6 bases from V and 5 bases from J; junction bases left unmatched: 7. The CDR3 is made up of 15 amino acids. Specimen: peripheral blood, collected in a trial of Ad26.COV2.S vaccine versus placebo. The gene calls are TRBV6-1 and TRBJ2-1, with 10 bases aligning to TRBD2. This sequence was found in a person between 18 and 65 years old who received the Ad26.COV2.S COVID-19 vaccine or a placebo. The CDR3, as DNA: TGTGCCAGCAGGTACAGGACTAGCGGTAACAATGAGCAGTTCTTC. Its protein is CASRYRTSGNNEQFF.